These 7 T cell receptor beta chains were all obtained from the same sample, sequenced in a study of shared clonotypes between healthy human individuals. Using immunoSEQ multiplex PCR, the repertoire was profiled, and TCRdb retains in-frame clones only, with some absent. The sample has 2 million to 2.5 million clones, approximately 95% seen once; the top ten hold under 0.15%. The sequencing sample was made of naive CD4+ T cells sorted from blood. The subset here: CD45RA+ positively selected. The receptors originated from a man younger than 35 in good health.

The chain has TRBV27 and TRBJ2-3, with D possibly being TRBD2 (5 bases). The CDR3 is 13 amino acids. Per germline, CDR1 MNHEY and CDR2 SMNVEV (reference sequence). V lost 6 bases to trimming and J lost 5 bases, with 12 bases between them. Here the CDR3 reads CASRPLSGDTQYF. The CDR3 DNA reads TGTGCCAGCAGGCCTTTGAGCGGAGATACGCAGTATTTT.

This clone was counted a few times. Additional DNA sequences in this sample encode the identical CDR3. This sequence joins TRBV5-1 and TRBJ2-7; D gene ambiguous. Trimming cost V 0 bases and J 0 bases, with 7 bases left between them. This CDR3 region has 14 residues. CDR1 is SGHRS, CDR2 YFSETQ, per germline. The CDR3 sequence: CASSLVQSSYEQYF. As DNA, the CDR3 is TGCGCCAGCAGCTTGGTACAGAGCTCCTACGAGCAGTACTTC. Full variable domain (remainder filled in from reference TRBV5-1 and TRBJ2-7): KAGVTQTPRYLIKTRGQQVTLSCSPISGHRSVSWYQQTPGQGLQFLFEYFSETQRNKGNFPGRFSGRQFSNSRSEMNVSTLELGDSALYLCASSLVQSSYEQYFGPGTRLTVT.

The chain uses TRBV9 and TRBJ2-7, with unresolved D. The CDR3 length is 14 residues. Germline V lookup: CDR1 SGDLS, CDR2 YYNGEE. Trimming left V 0 bases short and J 5 bases short, with 12 bases between. CDR3 bases: TGTGCCAGCAGCGTAGGTCCTAGTAACCACGAGCAGTACTTC. It translates to CASSVGPSNHEQYF.

J is TRBJ2-1 and V is TRBV18; D is unresolved. V gave up 2 bases and J gave up 4 bases, with 15 bases separating them. This CDR3 is 16 amino acids long. Germline CDR1 is KGHSH and CDR2 is LQKENI. CDR3 region: CASSPGLQLLYNEQFF. CDR3 nucleotide sequence: TGTGCCAGCTCACCAGGTCTACAGCTTCTGTACAATGAGCAGTTCTTC.

For the CDR3, the DNA is TGTGCCAGCAGTTTATTAGGGGGGTCTAGCTATGGCTACACCTTC. It encodes CASSLLGGSSYGYTF. This chain links TRBV27 with TRBJ1-2; maybe TRBD1 (6 bases). Looked up from germline, CDR1 is MNHEY and CDR2 is SMNVEV (reference sequence). This CDR3 contains 15 residues. Trimming took off 1 base at V and 4 bases at J, with 13 bases between the two ends.

This clone showed up just a few times. The chain links TRBV5-1 to TRBJ2-1; D gene unclear. Deletions cut 5 bases from V and 0 bases from J, with 12 bases between. CDR1 and CDR2 (germline): SGHRS, YFSETQ. The CDR3 has 15 amino acids. Written as DNA, the CDR3 is TGCGCCAGCAGTCCTGGCGAATTCTCCTACAATGAGCAGTTCTTC. Amino acids: CASSPGEFSYNEQFF. The whole variable domain, filled in from reference TRBV5-1 and TRBJ2-1, reads KAGVTQTPRYLIKTRGQQVTLSCSPISGHRSVSWYQQTPGQGLQFLFEYFSETQRNKGNFPGRFSGRQFSNSRSEMNVSTLELGDSALYLCASSPGEFSYNEQFFGPGTRLTVL.

V usage is TRBV4-1 and J usage is TRBJ1-5, with a possible D match to TRBD1 (6 bases). Trimming left V 3 bases short and J 2 bases short, with 20 bases between. The CDR3 spans 18 residues. From germline, CDR1 is MGHRA and CDR2 YSYEKL. The CDR3, as DNA: TGCGCCAGCAGCCACCCCAAAGGACAGCCGACGGGCAATCAGCCCCAGCATTTT. This codes for CASSHPKGQPTGNQPQHF.